This entry is about one TCR beta chain. The antigen remains unidentified. Germline-derived CDR1 and CDR2 are LGHDT and YNNKEL (reference sequence). This CDR3 is 13 amino acids long. Trimming removed 4 bases from V and 7 bases from J; junction bases left unmatched: 2. Noted time point: patch test 1, 2 weeks after DPC sensitization. Treatment: therapeutic diphenylcyclopropenone sensitization with weekly scalp DPC. The source of the sample is a study of human T cells and chemical hapten exposure. Across the whole study: Alopecia universalis, totalis or areata was present in patients who were mostly female.

General study findings and limits: Among expanded TCRs, significantly more large CDR3 similarity clusters formed than among controls.

Original data processing: The number of TCRs in each sample had a median of about 96,000 and spanned roughly 23,224 to 750,000. Via MiXCR, TCRdb re-called the RACE reads, giving one row per CDR3 protein. V and J calls and clone size were set by TCRdb, not the authors. Seen here are 300,000 to 400,000 distinct CDR3 sequences, approximately 6.3% observed once, and the top ten hold 8.4%. This receptor was taken from a woman aged 18-29 years with alopecia areata. Some clones in this sample may be carry-over from other donors' samples. V gene TRBV3-1 combines with J gene TRBJ1-2; 11 nucleotides agree with TRBD1. The specimen was whole blood, collected in connection with sensitization to the hapten diphenylcyclopropenone (DPC). The CDR3 loop is CASSPGQGAGYTF. CDR3 bases: TGTGCCAGCAGCCCCGGACAGGGGGCTGGCTACACCTTC.